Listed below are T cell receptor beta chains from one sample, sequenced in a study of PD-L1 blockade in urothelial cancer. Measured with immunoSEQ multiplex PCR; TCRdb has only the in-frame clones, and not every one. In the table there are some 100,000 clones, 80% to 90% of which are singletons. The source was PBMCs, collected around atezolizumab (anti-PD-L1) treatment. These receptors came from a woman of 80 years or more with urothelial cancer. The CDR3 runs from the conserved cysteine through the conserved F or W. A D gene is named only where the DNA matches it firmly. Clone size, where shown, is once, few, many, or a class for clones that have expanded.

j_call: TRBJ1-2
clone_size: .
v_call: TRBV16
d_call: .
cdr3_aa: CASSQDEYYGYTF
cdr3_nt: TGTGCCAGCAGCCAAGATGAGTACTATGGCTACACCTTC

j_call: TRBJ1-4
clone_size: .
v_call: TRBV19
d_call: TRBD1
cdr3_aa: CASSNGGQGEEKLFF
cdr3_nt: TGTGCCAGTAGTAATGGGGGACAGGGAGAAGAAAAACTGTTTTTT

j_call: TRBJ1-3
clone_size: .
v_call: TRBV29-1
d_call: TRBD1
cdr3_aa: CSAQGGQGIGGNTIYF
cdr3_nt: TGCAGCGCCCAAGGGGGACAGGGCATCGGCGGAAACACCATATATTTT

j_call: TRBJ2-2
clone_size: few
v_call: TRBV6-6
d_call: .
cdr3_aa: CASSLRQANTGELFF
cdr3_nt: TGTGCCAGCAGTCTCCGACAAGCGAACACCGGGGAGCTGTTTTTT

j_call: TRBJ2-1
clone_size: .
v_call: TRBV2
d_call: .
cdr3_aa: CASSETSQAGVNEQFF
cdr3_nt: TGTGCCAGCAGTGAAACGTCGCAAGCAGGGGTCAATGAGCAGTTCTTC

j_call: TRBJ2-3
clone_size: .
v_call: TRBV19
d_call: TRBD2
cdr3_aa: CASSIGLAAATDTQYF
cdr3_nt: TGTGCCAGTAGTATAGGGCTAGCGGCAGCCACAGATACGCAGTATTTT

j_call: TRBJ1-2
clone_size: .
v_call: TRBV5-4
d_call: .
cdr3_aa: CASSGTGAYGYTF
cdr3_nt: TGTGCCAGCAGTGGAACAGGAGCCTATGGCTACACCTTC

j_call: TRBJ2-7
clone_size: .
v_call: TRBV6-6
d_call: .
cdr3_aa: CASSWDMGNEQYF
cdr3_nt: TGTGCCAGCAGTTGGGACATGGGGAACGAGCAGTACTTC

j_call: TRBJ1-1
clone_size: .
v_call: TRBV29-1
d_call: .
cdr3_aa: CSVDRGLNTEAFF
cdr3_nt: TGCAGCGTTGACAGGGGTTTGAACACTGAAGCTTTCTTT

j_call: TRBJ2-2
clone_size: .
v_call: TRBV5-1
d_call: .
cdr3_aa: CASSLSRFGELFF
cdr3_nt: TGCGCCAGCAGCTTGTCGCGGTTCGGGGAGCTGTTTTTT

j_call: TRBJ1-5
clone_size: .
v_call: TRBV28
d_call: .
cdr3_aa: CASAGQGSNQPQHF
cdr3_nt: TGTGCCAGCGCCGGGCAGGGGAGCAATCAGCCCCAGCATTTT

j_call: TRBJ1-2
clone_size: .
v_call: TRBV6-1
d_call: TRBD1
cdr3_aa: CASSEGQGLSYTF
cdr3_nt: TGTGCCAGCAGTGAGGGACAGGGTCTAAGCTACACCTTC

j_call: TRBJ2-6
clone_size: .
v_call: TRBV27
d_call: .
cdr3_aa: CASTQGGPGANVLTF
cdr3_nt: TGTGCCAGCACGCAGGGAGGCCCTGGGGCCAACGTCCTGACTTTC

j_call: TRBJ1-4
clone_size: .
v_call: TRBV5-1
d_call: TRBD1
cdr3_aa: CASSAGTGGAYEKLFF
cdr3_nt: TGCGCCAGCAGCGCCGGGACAGGGGGCGCCTACGAAAAACTGTTTTTT

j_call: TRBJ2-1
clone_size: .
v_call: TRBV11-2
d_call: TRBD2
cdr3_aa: CASSLDLAGGQFF
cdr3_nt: TGTGCCAGCAGCTTAGATTTGGCGGGAGGGCAGTTCTTC

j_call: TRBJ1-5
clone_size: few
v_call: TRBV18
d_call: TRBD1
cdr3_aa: CASSPSLSGTGSNQPQHF
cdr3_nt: TGTGCCAGCTCACCATCTTTGTCCGGGACAGGGAGCAATCAGCCCCAGCATTTT

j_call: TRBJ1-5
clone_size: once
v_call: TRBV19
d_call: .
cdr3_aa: CASSPQGNNQPQHF
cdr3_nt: TGTGCCAGTAGTCCACAGGGAAACAATCAGCCCCAGCATTTT

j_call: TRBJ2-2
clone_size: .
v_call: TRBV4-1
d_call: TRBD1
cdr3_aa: CASSRYRGRSSGELFF
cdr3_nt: TGCGCCAGCAGCCGCTACAGGGGGCGGTCAAGCGGGGAGCTGTTTTTT

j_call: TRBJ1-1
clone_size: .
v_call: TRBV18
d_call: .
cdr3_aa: CASSAQSGNTEAFF
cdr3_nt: TGTGCCAGCTCAGCCCAAAGCGGGAACACTGAAGCTTTCTTT

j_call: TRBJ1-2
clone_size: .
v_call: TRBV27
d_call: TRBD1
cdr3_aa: CASSFGGGADYGYTF
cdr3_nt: TGTGCCAGCAGTTTTGGAGGGGGCGCTGACTATGGCTACACCTTC

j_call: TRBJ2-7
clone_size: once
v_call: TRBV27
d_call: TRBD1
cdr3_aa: CASSLYSGGQHYEQYF
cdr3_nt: TGTGCCAGCAGTTTATACAGTGGGGGACAGCACTACGAGCAGTACTTC

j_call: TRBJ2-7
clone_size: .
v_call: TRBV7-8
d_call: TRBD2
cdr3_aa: CASSLAVGGTYEQYF
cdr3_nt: TGTGCCAGCAGCTTAGCGGTCGGGGGGACCTACGAGCAGTACTTC

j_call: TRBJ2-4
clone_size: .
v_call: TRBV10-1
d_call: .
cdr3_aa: CASSDGGRNIQYF
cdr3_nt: TGCGCCAGCAGTGACGGGGGACGGAACATTCAGTACTTC

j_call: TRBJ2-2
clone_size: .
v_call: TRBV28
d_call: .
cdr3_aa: CASSLLQRTGELFF
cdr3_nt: TGTGCCAGCAGTTTATTACAGCGGACCGGGGAGCTGTTTTTT

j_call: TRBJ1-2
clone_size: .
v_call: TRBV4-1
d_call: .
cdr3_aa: CASSQGAVVSYGYTF
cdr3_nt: TGCGCCAGCAGCCAAGGTGCTGTCGTCAGCTATGGCTACACCTTC

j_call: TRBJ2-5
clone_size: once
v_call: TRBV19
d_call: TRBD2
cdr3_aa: CASSVRLAGQETQYF
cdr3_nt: TGTGCCAGTAGTGTCAGACTAGCGGGGCAAGAGACCCAGTACTTC

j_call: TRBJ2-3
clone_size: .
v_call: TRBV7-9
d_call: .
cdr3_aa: CASSLIEGADTQYF
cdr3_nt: TGTGCCAGCAGCTTAATTGAGGGCGCAGATACGCAGTATTTT

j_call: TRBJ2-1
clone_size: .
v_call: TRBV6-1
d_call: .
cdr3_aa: CASSEQAGSYNEQFF
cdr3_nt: TGTGCCAGCAGTGAACAAGCAGGCTCCTACAATGAGCAGTTCTTC

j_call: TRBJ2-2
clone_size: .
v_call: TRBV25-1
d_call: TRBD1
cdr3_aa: CASSDRGTARTGELFF
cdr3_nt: TGTGCCAGCAGTGACAGAGGGACAGCCCGCACCGGGGAGCTGTTTTTT

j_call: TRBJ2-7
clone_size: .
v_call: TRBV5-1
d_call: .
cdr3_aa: CASSFRESSYEQYF
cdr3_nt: TGCGCCAGCAGCTTCAGGGAAAGCTCCTACGAGCAGTACTTC

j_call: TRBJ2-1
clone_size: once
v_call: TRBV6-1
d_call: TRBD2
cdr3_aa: CASRETGTSGYNEQFF
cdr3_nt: TGTGCCAGCAGAGAAACCGGGACTAGCGGCTACAATGAGCAGTTCTTC

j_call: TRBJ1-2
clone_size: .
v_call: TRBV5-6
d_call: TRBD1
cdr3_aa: CASSLVRGQGYTF
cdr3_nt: TGTGCCAGCAGCTTGGTTAGGGGGCAGGGCTACACCTTC

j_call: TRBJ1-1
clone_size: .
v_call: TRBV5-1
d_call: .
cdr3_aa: CASSPMTGDLTEAFF
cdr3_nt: TGCGCCAGCAGCCCAATGACGGGGGACCTCACTGAAGCTTTCTTT

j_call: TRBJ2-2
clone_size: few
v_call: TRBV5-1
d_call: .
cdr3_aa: CASGTTRRGGELFF
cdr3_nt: TGCGCCAGCGGAACCACCCGCCGGGGCGGGGAGCTGTTTTTT

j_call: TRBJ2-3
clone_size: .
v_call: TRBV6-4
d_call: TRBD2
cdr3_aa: CAISSYVAGQVADTQYF
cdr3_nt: TGTGCCATCAGCTCATATGTAGCGGGACAAGTCGCAGATACGCAGTATTTT

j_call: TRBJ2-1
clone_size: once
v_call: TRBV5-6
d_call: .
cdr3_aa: CASSPSKGYSGDNEQFF
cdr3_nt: TGTGCCAGCAGCCCATCGAAGGGGTACAGTGGGGACAATGAGCAGTTCTTC

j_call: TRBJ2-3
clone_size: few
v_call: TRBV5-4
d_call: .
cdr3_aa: CASSLGQTSTDTQYF
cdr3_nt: TGTGCCAGCAGCTTGGGACAGACTAGCACAGATACGCAGTATTTT

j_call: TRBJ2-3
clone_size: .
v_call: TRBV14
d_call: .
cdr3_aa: CASSQDAWTGTDTQYF
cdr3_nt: TGTGCCAGCAGCCAAGATGCCTGGACTGGCACAGATACGCAGTATTTT

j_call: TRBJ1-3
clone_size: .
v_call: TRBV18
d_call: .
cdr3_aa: CASSDDRTPLLSGNTIYF
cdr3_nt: TGTGCCAGCTCGGACGACAGGACGCCGTTACTCTCTGGAAACACCATATATTTT

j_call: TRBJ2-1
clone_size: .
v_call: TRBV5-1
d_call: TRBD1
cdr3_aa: CASSPGQGAYNEQFF
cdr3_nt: TGCGCCAGCAGCCCGGGACAGGGTGCCTACAATGAGCAGTTCTTC

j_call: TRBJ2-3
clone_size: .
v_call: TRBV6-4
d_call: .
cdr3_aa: CASSDAVSTDTQYF
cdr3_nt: TGTGCCAGCAGTGACGCGGTTAGCACAGATACGCAGTATTTT

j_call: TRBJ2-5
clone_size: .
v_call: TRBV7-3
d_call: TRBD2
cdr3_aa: CASSLSGGETQYF
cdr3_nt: TGTGCCAGCAGCTTATCGGGGGGTGAGACCCAGTACTTC

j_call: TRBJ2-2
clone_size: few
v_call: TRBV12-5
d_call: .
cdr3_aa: CASGLGGGELFF
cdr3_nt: TGTGCTAGTGGTCTAGGTGGCGGGGAGCTGTTTTTT

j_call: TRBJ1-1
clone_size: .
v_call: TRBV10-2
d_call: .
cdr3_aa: CASSEYGGNTEAFF
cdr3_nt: TGCGCCAGCAGTGAGTATGGCGGGAACACTGAAGCTTTCTTT

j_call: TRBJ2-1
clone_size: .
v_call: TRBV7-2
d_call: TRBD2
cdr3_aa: CASSTLPGGSSYNEQFF
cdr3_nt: TGTGCCAGCAGCACACTACCGGGGGGTAGCTCCTACAATGAGCAGTTCTTC

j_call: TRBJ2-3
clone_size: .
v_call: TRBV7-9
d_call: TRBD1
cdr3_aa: CASSLGTDTDTQYF
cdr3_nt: TGTGCCAGCAGCCTTGGGACAGACACAGATACGCAGTATTTT

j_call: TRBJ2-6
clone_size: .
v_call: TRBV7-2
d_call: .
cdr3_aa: CASSRGLEAGANVLTF
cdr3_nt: TGTGCCAGCAGCCGAGGACTGGAAGCTGGGGCCAACGTCCTGACTTTC

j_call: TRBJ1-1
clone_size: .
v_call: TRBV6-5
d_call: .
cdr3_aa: CASSYDGVTTEAFF
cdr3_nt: TGTGCCAGCAGTTACGACGGGGTGACCACTGAAGCTTTCTTT

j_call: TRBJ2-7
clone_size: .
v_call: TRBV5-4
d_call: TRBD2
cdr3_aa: CASRGTSDTYEQYF
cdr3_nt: TGTGCCAGCAGGGGGACTAGCGACACCTACGAGCAGTACTTC

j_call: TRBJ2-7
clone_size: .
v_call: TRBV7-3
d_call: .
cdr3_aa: CASSSGAGYEQYF
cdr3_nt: TGTGCCAGCAGCTCCGGGGCGGGGTACGAGCAGTACTTC

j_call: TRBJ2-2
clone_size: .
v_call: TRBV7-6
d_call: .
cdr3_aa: CASSLVTGLDGGELFF
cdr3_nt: TGTGCCAGCAGCTTAGTCACAGGATTGGATGGCGGGGAGCTGTTTTTT

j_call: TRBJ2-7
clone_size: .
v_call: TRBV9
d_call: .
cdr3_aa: CASSSGGTLSYEQYF
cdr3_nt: TGTGCCAGCAGCTCCGGGGGAACTCTTTCCTACGAGCAGTACTTC

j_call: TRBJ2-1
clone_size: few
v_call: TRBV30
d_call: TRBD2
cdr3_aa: CAWIPRGSGVFSEQFF
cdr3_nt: TGTGCCTGGATACCCCGGGGTAGCGGGGTTTTCTCTGAGCAGTTCTTC

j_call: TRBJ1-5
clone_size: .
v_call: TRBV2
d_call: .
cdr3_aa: CASREFSNQPQHF
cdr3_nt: TGTGCCAGTAGAGAGTTTAGCAATCAGCCCCAGCATTTT

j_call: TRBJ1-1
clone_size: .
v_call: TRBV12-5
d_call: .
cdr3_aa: CASGLEQGTEAFF
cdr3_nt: TGTGCTAGTGGTTTGGAACAGGGAACTGAAGCTTTCTTT

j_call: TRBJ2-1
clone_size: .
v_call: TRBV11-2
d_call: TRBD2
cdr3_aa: CASSLDGTTYNEQFF
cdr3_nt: TGTGCCAGCAGCTTAGACGGGACTACCTACAATGAGCAGTTCTTC

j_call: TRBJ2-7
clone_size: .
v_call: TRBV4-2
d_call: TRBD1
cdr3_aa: CASSQAISGTGVYEQYF
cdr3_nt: TGTGCCAGCAGCCAAGCTATTTCGGGGACAGGGGTCTACGAGCAGTACTTC

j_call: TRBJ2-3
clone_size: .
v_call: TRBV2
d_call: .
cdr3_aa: CASSGLPGTDTQYF
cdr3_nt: TGTGCCAGCAGCGGTCTACCCGGGACAGATACGCAGTATTTT

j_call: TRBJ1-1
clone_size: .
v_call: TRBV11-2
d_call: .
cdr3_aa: CASSLGGNTEAFF
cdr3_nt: TGTGCCAGCAGCTTAGGAGGGAATACTGAAGCTTTCTTT

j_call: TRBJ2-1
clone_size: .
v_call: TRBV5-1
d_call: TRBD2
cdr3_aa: CASSAGLNSPNEQFF
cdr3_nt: TGCGCCAGCAGTGCGGGACTAAACTCCCCTAATGAGCAGTTCTTC